The clone carrying this T cell receptor (beta chain) was detected only a few times. What it binds is not known. Germline V gene data show CDR1 as SGHRS and CDR2 as YFSETQ. CDR3 length: 14 residues. Trimming cost V 2 bases and J 1 base, with 9 bases left between them. PCR involved 60 Vbeta and 13 Jbeta primers. Assay: immunoSEQ multiplex PCR; the TCRdb copy retains only in-frame clones and omits some. The sample contains around 80,000 clones, 10% of which appear only once. The data originate from a study of cytomegalovirus exposure and HLA in healthy donors. Findings and limits, study-wide: Within an earlier analysis, most TCR beta V segments proved productive either about 90% or about 30% of the time. What a later analysis showed was that several of the most significant clusters appeared linked to common viral pathogens.

The V call is TRBV5-1, the J call TRBJ2-5; tentatively, D is TRBD1 (5 bases). This sequence originates from a man between 60 and 70 years old in good health and CMV-seropositive. The sample consisted of PBMCs. Here the CDR3 DNA reads TGCGCCAGCAGCTTTCAGGGTTCCCAAGAGACCCAGTACTTC. Translating it yields CASSFQGSQETQYF.